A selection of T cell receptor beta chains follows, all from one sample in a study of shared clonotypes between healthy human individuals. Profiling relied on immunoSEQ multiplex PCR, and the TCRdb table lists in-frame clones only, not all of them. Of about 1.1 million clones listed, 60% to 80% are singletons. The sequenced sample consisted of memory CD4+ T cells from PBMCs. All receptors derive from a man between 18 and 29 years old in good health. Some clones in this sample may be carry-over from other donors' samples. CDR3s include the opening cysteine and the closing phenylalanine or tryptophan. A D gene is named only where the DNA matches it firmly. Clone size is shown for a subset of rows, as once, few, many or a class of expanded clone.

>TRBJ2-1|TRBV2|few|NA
CASSGARYNEQFF
TGTGCCAGCAGTGGGGCAAGATACAATGAGCAGTTCTTC
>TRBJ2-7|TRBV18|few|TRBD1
CASSPVDRGGEQYF
TGTGCCAGCTCACCAGTGGACAGGGGTGGAGAGCAGTACTTC
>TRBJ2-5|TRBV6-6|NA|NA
CASSTSTREETQYF
TGTGCCAGCAGTACCTCAACTAGGGAAGAGACCCAGTACTTC
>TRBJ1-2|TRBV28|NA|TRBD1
CASTTGTGLFNYGYTF
TGTGCCAGCACGACCGGGACAGGCCTTTTTAACTATGGCTACACCTTC
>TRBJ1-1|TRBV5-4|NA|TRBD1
CASSLGQGALSTEAFF
TGTGCCAGCAGCCTCGGACAGGGGGCCTTGAGCACTGAAGCTTTCTTT
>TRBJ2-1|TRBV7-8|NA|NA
CASSLGPTGSYNEQFF
TGTGCCAGCAGCTTAGGACCCACGGGCTCCTACAATGAGCAGTTCTTC
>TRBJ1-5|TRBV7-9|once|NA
CASSLGRLGGASNQPQHF
TGTGCCAGCAGCTTAGGCCGGCTGGGAGGGGCTAGCAATCAGCCCCAGCATTTT
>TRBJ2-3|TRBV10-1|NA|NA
CASSARGADTQYF
TGCGCCAGCAGTGCCCGAGGGGCAGATACGCAGTATTTT
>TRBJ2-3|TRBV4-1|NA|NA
CASSQEGRGTQYF
TGCGCCAGCAGCCAAGAAGGTCGGGGTACGCAGTATTTT
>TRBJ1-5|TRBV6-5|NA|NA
CASSANDGPYQPQHF
TGTGCCAGCAGCGCCAATGATGGTCCCTATCAGCCCCAGCATTTT
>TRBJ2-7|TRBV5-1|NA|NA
CASSLVGSRSYEQYF
TGCGCCAGCAGCTTGGTGGGATCCCGCTCCTACGAGCAGTACTTC
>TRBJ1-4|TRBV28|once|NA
CASSPPLMLQKLFF
TGTGCCAGCAGTCCCCCCCTAATGTTGCAAAAACTGTTTTTT
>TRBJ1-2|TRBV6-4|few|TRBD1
CASSDSSTGGKDYTF
TGTGCCAGCAGTGACTCAAGTACAGGGGGTAAGGACTACACCTTC
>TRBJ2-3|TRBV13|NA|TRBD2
CASSLGLAGGSTDTQYF
TGTGCCAGCAGCTTAGGCCTAGCGGGAGGTAGCACAGATACGCAGTATTTT
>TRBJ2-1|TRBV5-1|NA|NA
CASSSGTPAEQFF
TGCGCCAGCAGCTCGGGGACCCCCGCTGAGCAGTTCTTC
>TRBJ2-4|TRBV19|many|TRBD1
CASTRTGGNIQYF
TGTGCCAGTACCCGGACAGGGGGAAACATTCAGTACTTC
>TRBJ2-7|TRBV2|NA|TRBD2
CASSYEGQREGQRHF
TGTGCCAGCAGTTATGAAGGCCAGCGGGAGGGCCAGAGACACTTC
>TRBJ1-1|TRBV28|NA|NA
CASSSLGVMDTEAFF
TGTGCCAGCAGTTCACTTGGTGTGATGGACACTGAAGCTTTCTTT
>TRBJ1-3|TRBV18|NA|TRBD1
CASSPARGQGNTIYF
TGTGCCAGCTCACCCGCCAGGGGGCAAGGAAACACCATATATTTT
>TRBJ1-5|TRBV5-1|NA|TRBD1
CASSLAGQVFPDTQHF
TGCGCCAGCAGCCTGGCGGGACAGGTTTTTCCAGATACGCAGCATTTT
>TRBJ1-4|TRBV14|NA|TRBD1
CASSRYRGRGEKLFF
TGTGCCAGCAGCCGATACAGGGGCCGGGGGGAAAAACTGTTTTTT